The 2 T cell receptor beta chains presented below share a single source sample, sequenced in a study of cytotoxic CD8 clonotypes in ibrutinib-treated CLL. Sequencing used immunoSEQ multiplex PCR; TCRdb keeps in-frame clones, though not all of them. Among about 140,000 clones listed, around 81% were seen once. The sequencing used PBMCs, collected after 36 months of ibrutinib treatment. These receptors came from a human donor with chronic lymphocytic leukemia.

The rearrangement links TRBV15 to TRBJ1-6, with TRBD1 matching over 7 bases. The CDR3 totals 16 residues. J lost 1 base, V lost 3 bases, and 3 bases had no gene match. CDR1 is LNHNV and CDR2 is YYDKDF in the germline V gene (reference sequence). The CDR3 region is CATSRRQGSYNSPLHF. CDR3 bases: TGTGCCACCAGCAGGCGACAGGGATCCTATAATTCACCCCTCCACTTT.

The chain has TRBV30 and TRBJ1-4; no clear D gene. The V and J ends lost 1 base and 4 bases respectively, with 10 bases between them. Germline values: CDR1 GTSNPN, CDR2 SVGIG (reference sequence). The CDR3 loop spans 14 amino acids. The CDR3 bases are TGTGCCTGGAGTGGGGCGGGAGTTAATGAAAAACTGTTTTTT. Its translation: CAWSGAGVNEKLFF.